Listed here are 2 T cell receptor beta chains from one sample, sequenced in a study of T-cell reconstitution after alpha-beta-depleted transplantation in children. TCRbeta library preparation incorporated unique molecular identifiers. TCRdb itself ran the PCR reads through MiXCR, one entry per CDR3 protein. Among hundreds of thousands of distinct CDR3 sequences listed, 13% were seen once. This material consisted of PBMCs, taken from the stem cell graft. The receptors originated from a human donor who donated a stem cell graft to a child with Fanconi anemia.

A few counts support this clonotype. The chain has TRBV3-1 and TRBJ1-1; a possible D gene is TRBD1 (6 bases). Trimming shortened V by 1 base and J by 6 bases, and 12 bases separated the two germline ends. Germline lookup yields CDR1 LGHDT and CDR2 YNNKEL (reference sequence). This CDR3 has 14 residues. For the CDR3, the DNA is TGTGCCAGCAGCCAAGGTTTTAGACAGGCTGAAGCTTTCTTT. Amino acids: CASSQGFRQAEAFF.

At least ten counts were recorded for this clonotype. For the CDR3, the DNA is TGTGCCAGCAGTTTAGGACCGAACACTGAAGCTTTCTTT. Protein sequence: CASSLGPNTEAFF. J is TRBJ1-1 and V is TRBV12-3 or TRBV12-4; no clear D gene. The CDR3 loop spans 13 amino acids. V was shortened by 1 base and J by 1 base, with 4 bases between the two germline ends.